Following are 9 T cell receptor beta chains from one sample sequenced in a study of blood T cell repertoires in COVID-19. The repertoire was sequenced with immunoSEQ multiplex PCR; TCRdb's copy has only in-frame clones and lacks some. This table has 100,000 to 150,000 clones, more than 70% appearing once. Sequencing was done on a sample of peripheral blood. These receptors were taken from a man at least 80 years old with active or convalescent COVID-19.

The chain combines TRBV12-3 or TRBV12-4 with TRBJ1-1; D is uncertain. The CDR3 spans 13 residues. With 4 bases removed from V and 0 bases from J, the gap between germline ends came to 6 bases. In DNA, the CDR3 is TGTGCCAGCAGTTCCTTAATGAACACTGAAGCTTTCTTT. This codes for CASSSLMNTEAFF.

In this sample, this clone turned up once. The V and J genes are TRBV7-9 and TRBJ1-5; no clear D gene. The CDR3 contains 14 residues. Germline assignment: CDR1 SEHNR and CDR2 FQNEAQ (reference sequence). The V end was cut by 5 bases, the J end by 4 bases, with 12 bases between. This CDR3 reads CASSPRGGNQPQHF. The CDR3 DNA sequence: TGTGCCAGCAGCCCCCGGGGAGGGAATCAGCCCCAGCATTTT.

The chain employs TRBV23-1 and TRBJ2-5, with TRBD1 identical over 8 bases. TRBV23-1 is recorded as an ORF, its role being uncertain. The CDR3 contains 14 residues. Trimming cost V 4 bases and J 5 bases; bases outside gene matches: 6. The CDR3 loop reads CASSPRDRWETQYF. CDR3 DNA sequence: TGCGCCAGCAGTCCCCGGGACAGGTGGGAGACCCAGTACTTC.

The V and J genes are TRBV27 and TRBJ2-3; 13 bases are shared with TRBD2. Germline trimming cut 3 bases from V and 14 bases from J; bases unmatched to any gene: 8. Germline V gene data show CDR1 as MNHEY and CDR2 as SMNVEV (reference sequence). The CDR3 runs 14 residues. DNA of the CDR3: TGTGCCAGCAGTTTGACTAGCGGGGGGACTCTGTGGTATTTT. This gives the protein CASSLTSGGTLWYF.

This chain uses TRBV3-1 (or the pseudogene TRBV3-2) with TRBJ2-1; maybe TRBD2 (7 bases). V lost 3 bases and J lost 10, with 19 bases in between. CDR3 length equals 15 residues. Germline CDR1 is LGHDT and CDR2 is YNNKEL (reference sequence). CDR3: CASSQGGGDFEEQFF. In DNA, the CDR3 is TGTGCCAGCAGCCAGGGGGGGGGCGACTTCGAAGAGCAGTTCTTC.

The DNA of the CDR3 is TGTGCCAGCAGCCAAGGGACAGTCCATGAAAAACTGTTTTTT. This gives the protein CASSQGTVHEKLFF. J is TRBJ1-4 and V is TRBV3-1 (or the pseudogene TRBV3-2); the D gene is possibly TRBD1 (6 bases). Germline CDR1 LGHDT, CDR2 YNNKEL (reference sequence). This CDR3 contains 14 residues. With 1 base removed from V and 6 bases from J, the gap between germline ends came to 9 bases.

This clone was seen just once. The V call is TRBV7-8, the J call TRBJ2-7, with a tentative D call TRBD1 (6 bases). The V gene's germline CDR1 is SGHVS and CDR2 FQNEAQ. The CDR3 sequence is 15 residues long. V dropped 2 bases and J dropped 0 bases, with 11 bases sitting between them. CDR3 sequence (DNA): TGTGCCAGCAGCTTAAGGACAGCTTTCTCCTACGAGCAGTACTTC. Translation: CASSLRTAFSYEQYF. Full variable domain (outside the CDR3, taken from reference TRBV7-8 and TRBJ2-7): GAGVSQSPRYKVAKRGQDVALRCDPISGHVSLFWYQQALGQGPEFLTYFQNEAQLDKSGLPSDRFFAERPEGSVSTLKIQRTQQEDSAVYLCASSLRTAFSYEQYFGPGTRLTVT.

The CDR3 reads CAWNRGGYTGELFF. The CDR3 nucleotides read TGTGCCTGGAATAGAGGAGGTTACACCGGGGAGCTGTTTTTT. The chain carries TRBV30 and TRBJ2-2; TRBD2 is a possible D gene (5 bases). The V gene's germline CDR1 is GTSNPN and CDR2 SVGIG (reference sequence). The CDR3 runs to 14 residues. V lost 4 bases to trimming and J lost 3 bases, with 12 bases between them.

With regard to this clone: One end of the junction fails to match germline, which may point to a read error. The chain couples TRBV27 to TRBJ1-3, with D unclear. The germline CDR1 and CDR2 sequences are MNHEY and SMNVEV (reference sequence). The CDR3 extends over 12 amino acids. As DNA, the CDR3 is TGTGCCAGCAGTGGTCGGGGAACCACCATATATTTT. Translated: CASSGRGTTIYF.